A selection of T cell receptor beta chains follows, all from one sample in a study of T cells in Graves' hyperthyroidism and ophthalmopathy. MiXCR was run by TCRdb on the multiplex PCR reads, yielding one entry per CDR3 protein. This table holds roughly 580,000 distinct CDR3 sequences, approximately 14% found once. Sequenced sample: blood. Receptor source: a woman aged 30 to 39 with Graves' hyperthyroidism that later progressed to Graves' ophthalmopathy. Both conserved end residues are part of each CDR3. The D gene is left open where the match is weak. Size is stated for part of the rows, as once, few or many counts, or as a class when the clone is expanded.

TRBV5-6	few	TRBD1	TRBJ2-5	TGTGCCAGCACCCAACGGGGACAGGGGAAGGTACAAGAGACCCAGTACTTC	CASTQRGQGKVQETQYF
TRBV18	NA	NA	TRBJ1-6	TGTGCCAGCTCACCTTATAAGGACGGGGAGTATAATTCACCCCTCCACTTT	CASSPYKDGEYNSPLHF
TRBV5-4	few	NA	TRBJ2-1	TGTGCCAGCAGCCGGACTGAAAGCAATGAGCAGTTCTTC	CASSRTESNEQFF
TRBV3-1	few	NA	TRBJ1-5	TGTGCCAGCAGCCAAGATCAGGATAATCAGCCCCAGCATTTT	CASSQDQDNQPQHF
TRBV5-6	NA	TRBD2	TRBJ2-1	TGTGCCAGCAGCTTACCGACTAGCGTTAACTACAATGAGCAGTTCTTC	CASSLPTSVNYNEQFF
TRBV7-2	many	TRBD1	TRBJ2-5	TGTGCCAGCAGCTGGCGGACAGGGGGAGAGACCCAGTACTTC	CASSWRTGGETQYF
TRBV20-1	few	TRBD2	TRBJ2-5	TGCAGTGCTACGTCAGCGGGAGAAGGAGAGACCCAGTACTTC	CSATSAGEGETQYF
TRBV15	many	TRBD2	TRBJ2-1	TGTGCCACCAGCTCACGGACTAGCGGGAGGGCTACCTACAATGAGCAGTTCTTC	CATSSRTSGRATYNEQFF
TRBV7-2	many	TRBD1	TRBJ1-1	TGTGCCAGCAGCTTAACAGGGGGGAACACTGAAGCTTTCTTT	CASSLTGGNTEAFF
TRBV6-5	many	TRBD1	TRBJ1-5	TGTGCCAGCAGTTACTTGGGACAGAGCAATCAGCCCCAGCATTTT	CASSYLGQSNQPQHF
TRBV20-1	many	TRBD1	TRBJ1-1	TGCAGTGCTAGGAGCCCGCCGGGACAGGGGGCTCCTGTCGACACTGAAGCTTTCTTT	CSARSPPGQGAPVDTEAFF